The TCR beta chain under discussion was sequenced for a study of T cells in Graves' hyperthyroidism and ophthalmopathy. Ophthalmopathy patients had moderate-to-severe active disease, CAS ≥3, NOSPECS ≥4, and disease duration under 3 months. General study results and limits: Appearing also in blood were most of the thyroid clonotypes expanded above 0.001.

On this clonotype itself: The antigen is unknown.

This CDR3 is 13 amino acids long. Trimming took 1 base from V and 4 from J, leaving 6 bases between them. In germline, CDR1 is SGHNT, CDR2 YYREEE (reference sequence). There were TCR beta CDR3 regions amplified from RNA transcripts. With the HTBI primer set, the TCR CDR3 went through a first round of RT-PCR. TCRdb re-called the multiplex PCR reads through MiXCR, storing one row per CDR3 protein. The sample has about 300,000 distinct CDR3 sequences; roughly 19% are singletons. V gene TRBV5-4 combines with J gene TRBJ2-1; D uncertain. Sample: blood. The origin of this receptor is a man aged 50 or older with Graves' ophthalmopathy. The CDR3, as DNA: TGTGCCAGCAGCTTGAACGCTTACAATGAGCAGTTCTTC. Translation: CASSLNAYNEQFF.